The source of this TCR beta chain is a study of PD-1 blockade in classical Hodgkin lymphoma. The overall study: The nivolumab dose that patients received was 3 mg/kg, given intravenously every 2 weeks. Broader study findings: Lower baseline TCR diversity was reported for newly diagnosed patients than for healthy donors.

This CDR3 contains 14 residues. CDR1 and CDR2 from the germline V gene are WNHNN and SYGVQD (reference sequence). Deletions cut 8 bases from V and 7 bases from J, with 17 bases between. To note about this clone: The antigen remains unidentified.

Each and every patient relapsed after autologous stem cell transplantation, and patients got differing brentuximab vedotin exposure. With magnetic negative selection, CD4+ T cells were purified from PBMCs that had been thawed. Produced via immunoSEQ multiplex PCR; TCRdb's table is partial and in-frame only. The sample includes about 29,000 clones, 85% seen only once; the top ten take 2.4%. The V gene is TRBV10-1, the J gene TRBJ2-2; maybe TRBD2 (5 bases). The sample consisted of CD4+ T cells from blood, taken at baseline. The receptor comes from a human donor with classical Hodgkin lymphoma. The DNA for the CDR3 is TGCGCCAGCGGGGTGTCAGGCGCGGGCGGGGAGCTGTTTTTT. It specifies CASGVSGAGGELFF.